This TCR beta chain was documented in a study of T cells in Graves' hyperthyroidism and ophthalmopathy. The CDR3 regions of TCR beta were amplified from RNA transcripts. The HTBI primer set served for first-round RT-PCR of the TCR CDR3. In TCRdb, the multiplex PCR reads were re-called with MiXCR into one record per CDR3 protein. The data contain under 400,000 distinct CDR3 sequences, approximately 22% of them singletons. This clonotype was found many times. The target antigen is unknown. V dropped 2 bases and J dropped 0 bases, with 11 bases sitting between them. This CDR3 has 15 residues. The V gene's germline CDR1 is MDHEN and CDR2 SYDVKM. Broader study findings: Progression to ophthalmopathy was predicted a median of 6.5 months early.

The chain recombines TRBV28 with TRBJ2-7, with D tentatively TRBD2 (5 bases). Source material: blood. This clonotype was sampled from a woman aged 50 to 65 with Graves' hyperthyroidism. CDR3 DNA: TGTGCCAGCAGTTTAGTGAGCGGAGTCTCCTACGAGCAGTACTTC. It translates to CASSLVSGVSYEQYF.